This TCR beta chain originates from a study of blood T cell repertoires in COVID-19. The wider study: The cDNA or gDNA used as material had been derived from T cells, B-cell-depleted T cells, or PBMCs.

In the study's own analysis: How many nucleated cells were present was estimated from reference gene primer amplification. Sequencing used immunoSEQ multiplex PCR; TCRdb keeps in-frame clones, though not all of them. The D gene and trimming were derived from the DNA, and the V and J assignments and clone size from that table. The sample lists approximately 250,000 clones, about 83% occurring once. V was clipped by 4 bases and J by 5 bases; unmatched bases: 2. Per germline, CDR1 LGHNA and CDR2 YNFKEQ. The CDR3 consists of 13 residues. This receptor was taken from a human donor in a cohort sampled during active COVID-19. This chain uses TRBV4-2 with TRBJ2-1, with TRBD1 matching 7 bases. Sequencing input: peripheral blood. The CDR3 nucleotides are TGTGCCAGCAGCCGGGACAGCGACAATGAGCAGTTCTTC. It yields the protein CASSRDSDNEQFF.